What follows are 8 T cell receptor beta chains derived from one specimen sequenced in a study of cytotoxic CD8 clonotypes in ibrutinib-treated CLL. Produced via immunoSEQ multiplex PCR; TCRdb's table is partial and in-frame only. The sample lists 150,000 or so clones; around three quarters were seen once. The specimen comprised PBMCs, sampled after 12 months of ibrutinib treatment. The receptors come from a human donor with chronic lymphocytic leukemia.

V gene TRBV28 combines with J gene TRBJ1-2; 8 nucleotides agree with TRBD1. The V gene's germline CDR1 is MDHEN and CDR2 SYDVKM. V shed 5 bases, J shed 5 bases, and the junction held 16 bases outside the gene matches. The CDR3 runs 17 residues. In nucleotides, the CDR3 is TGTGCCAGCAGTCCGTGGACAGGGTCCTCAATTGCATATGGCTACACCTTC. It encodes CASSPWTGSSIAYGYTF.

The V and J genes are TRBV28 and TRBJ2-7; tentatively, D is TRBD1 (6 bases). The CDR3 has 15 amino acids. V lost 3 bases, J lost 1 base, and 13 bases lay in between. Germline values: CDR1 MDHEN, CDR2 SYDVKM. In DNA form, the CDR3 reads TGTGCCAGCAGTTTTGGACAGAGGCCATCCTACGAGCAGTACTTC. Protein product: CASSFGQRPSYEQYF. Full variable domain (outside the CDR3, taken from reference TRBV28 and TRBJ2-7): DVKVTQSSRYLVKRTGEKVFLECVQDMDHENMFWYRQDPGLGLRLIYFSYDVKMKEKGDIPEGYSVSREKKERFSLILESASTNQTSMYLCASSFGQRPSYEQYFGPGTRLTVT.

The rearrangement links TRBV20-1 to TRBJ1-1; D ambiguous. CDR1 DFQATT and CDR2 SNEGSKA come from the germline V gene (reference sequence). This CDR3 is 11 amino acids long. Trimming took 4 bases from V and 0 from J, leaving 3 bases between them. CDR3 sequence (DNA): TGCAGTGCTATCCTGAACACTGAAGCTTTCTTT. This codes for CSAILNTEAFF.

As for this clone: The sample contains more than one DNA sequence encoding this CDR3. CDR3 in amino acids: CASSLGRSSYEQYF. The CDR3 DNA is TGTGCCAGCAGCTTAGGAAGGAGCTCCTACGAGCAGTACTTC. V and J are TRBV7-9 and TRBJ2-7; no clear D. CDR1 and CDR2 from the germline V gene are SEHNR and FQNEAQ (reference sequence). This CDR3 contains 14 residues. V was cut by 1 base and J by 0 bases, with 7 bases left in between.

The rearrangement joins TRBV5-8 to TRBJ2-7, with D perhaps matching TRBD2 (6 bases). The CDR3 extends over 14 amino acids. The germline V and J ends were trimmed by 1 base and 3 bases, with 11 bases remaining between them. The germline gives CDR1 SGHTS, CDR2 YDEGEE. The CDR3 bases are TGTGCCAGCAGCTTGTTTAGCGGCGTCTACGAGCAGTACTTC. Its translation is CASSLFSGVYEQYF.

This clone occurred a few times. The chain employs TRBV9 and TRBJ2-5; possible D gene TRBD2, 7 bases. The CDR3 is 15 residues long. The ends were cut back, 3 bases at V and 1 base at J, with 13 bases in the middle. Germline assignment: CDR1 SGDLS and CDR2 YYNGEE. The CDR3 protein is CASSGPRGAQETQYF. The CDR3, as DNA: TGTGCCAGCAGCGGGCCCCGGGGGGCCCAAGAGACCCAGTACTTC. Based on the CDR3 plus reference TRBV9 and TRBJ2-5, the full variable domain is DSGVTQTPKHLITATGQRVTLRCSPRSGDLSVYWYQQSLDQGLQFLIQYYNGEERAKGNILERFSAQQFPDLHSELNLSSLELGDSALYFCASSGPRGAQETQYFGPGTRLLVL.

This clone appeared a few times. One junction end disagrees with the germline gene, perhaps due to a read error. The CDR3 region is CASRLAGPTYEQYF. CDR3 nucleotides: TGTGCCAGCAGGTTAGCGGGACCCACCTACGAGCAGTACTTC. The chain employs TRBV7-2 and TRBJ2-7; the match to TRBD2 covers 8 bases. There are 14 residues in the CDR3. Germline CDR1 and CDR2: SGHTA and FQGNSA. Variable domain in full (rest from reference TRBV7-2 and TRBJ2-7): GAGVSQSPSNKVTEKGKDVELRCDPISGHTALYWYRQSLGQGLEFLIYFQGNSAPDKSGLPSDRFSAERTGGSVSTLTIQRTQQEDSAVYLCASRLAGPTYEQYFGPGTRLTVT.

The chain joins TRBV7-9 to TRBJ2-1; D ambiguous. Per germline, CDR1 SEHNR and CDR2 FQNEAQ (reference sequence). V was pared by 0 bases and J by 0 bases, with 6 bases between. This CDR3 contains 15 residues. CDR3 residues: CASSLAGYSYNEQFF. CDR3 DNA: TGTGCCAGCAGCTTAGCGGGGTACTCCTACAATGAGCAGTTCTTC.